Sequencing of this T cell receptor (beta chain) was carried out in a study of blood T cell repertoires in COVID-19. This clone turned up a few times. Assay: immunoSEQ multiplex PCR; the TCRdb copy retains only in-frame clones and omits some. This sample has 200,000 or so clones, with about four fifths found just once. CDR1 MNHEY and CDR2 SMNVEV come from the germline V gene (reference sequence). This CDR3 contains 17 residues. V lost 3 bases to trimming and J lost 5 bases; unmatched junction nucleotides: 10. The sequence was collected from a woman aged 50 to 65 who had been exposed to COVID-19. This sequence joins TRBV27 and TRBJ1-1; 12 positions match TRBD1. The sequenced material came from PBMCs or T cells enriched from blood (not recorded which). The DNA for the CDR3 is TGTGCCAGCAGTTTCCGTGGTGGGACAGGGGGCCGTACTGAAGCTTTCTTT. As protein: CASSFRGGTGGRTEAFF.